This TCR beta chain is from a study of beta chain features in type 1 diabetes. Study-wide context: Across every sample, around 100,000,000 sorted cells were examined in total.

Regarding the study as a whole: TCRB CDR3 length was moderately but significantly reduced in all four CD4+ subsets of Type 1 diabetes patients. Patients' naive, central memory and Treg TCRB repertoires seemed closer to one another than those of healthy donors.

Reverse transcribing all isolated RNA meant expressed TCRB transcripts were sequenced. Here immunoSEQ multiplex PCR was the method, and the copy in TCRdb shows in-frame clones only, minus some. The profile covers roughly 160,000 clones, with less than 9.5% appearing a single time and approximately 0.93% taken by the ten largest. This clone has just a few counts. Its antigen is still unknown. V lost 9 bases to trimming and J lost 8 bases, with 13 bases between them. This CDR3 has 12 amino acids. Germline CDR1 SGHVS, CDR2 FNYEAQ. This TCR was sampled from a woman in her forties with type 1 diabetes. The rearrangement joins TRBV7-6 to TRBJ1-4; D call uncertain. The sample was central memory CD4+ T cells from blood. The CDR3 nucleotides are TGTGCCAGTGGGGAGGGAGACGAAAAACTGTTTTTT. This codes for CASGEGDEKLFF.